The clone carrying this T cell receptor (beta chain) was recorded many times. The data derive from a study of regulatory T cells in long-lasting Graves disease. Time point described: newly diagnosed GD, antithyroid drugs for less than 3 months. Construction of the TCR library relied on RNA isolated from PBMCs. In building TCR beta libraries, iRepertoire HTBI primers were used together with Arm-PCR of CDR3 regions. TCRdb re-derived calls from the multiplex PCR reads in MiXCR, one entry per CDR3 protein. Of 250,000 to 300,000 distinct CDR3 sequences listed, about 17% are singletons. The CDR3 sequence is 12 residues long. The germline V gene has CDR1 SGHTA and CDR2 FQGNSA. V was pared by 7 bases and J by 1 base, with 7 bases between. This same sample was also taken into another study, of T cells in Graves' hyperthyroidism and ophthalmopathy. That study reports: Absence of ophthalmopathy progression within 18 months defined stable Graves' hyperthyroidism. Using the HTBI primer set, a first-round RT-PCR was run on the TCR CDR3.

The chain links TRBV7-2 to TRBJ1-1; D is unclear. Sequenced here: peripheral blood mononuclear cells (PBMCs), sampled at new diagnosis, from a patient treated with antithyroid drugs. This clonotype was obtained from a woman aged 30 to 39 with Graves disease. The CDR3 DNA reads as TGTGCCAGCATCGGCGGGAACACTGAAGCTTTCTTT. Protein: CASIGGNTEAFF.